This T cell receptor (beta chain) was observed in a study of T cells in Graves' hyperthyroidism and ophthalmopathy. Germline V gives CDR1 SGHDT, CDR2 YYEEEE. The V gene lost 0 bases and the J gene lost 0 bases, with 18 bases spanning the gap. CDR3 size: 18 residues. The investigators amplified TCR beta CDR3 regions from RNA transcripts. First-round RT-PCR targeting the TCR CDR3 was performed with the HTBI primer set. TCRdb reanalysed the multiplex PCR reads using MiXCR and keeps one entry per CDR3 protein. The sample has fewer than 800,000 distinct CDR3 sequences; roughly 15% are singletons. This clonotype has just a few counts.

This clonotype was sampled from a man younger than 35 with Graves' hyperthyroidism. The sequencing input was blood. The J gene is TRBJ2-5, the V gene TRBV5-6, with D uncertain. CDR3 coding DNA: TGTGCCAGCAGCTTGGTAGGTTACAGCAAACCGTACCAAGAGACCCAGTACTTC. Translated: CASSLVGYSKPYQETQYF.